The 10 T cell receptor beta chains given below trace back to one sample, sequenced in a study of CXCR3-negative and CXCR3-positive naive CD8 T cells. cDNA libraries for TRB were generated by 5' RACE incorporating UMI labels. TCRdb reprocessed the 5' RACE reads; each CDR3 protein has one entry and no DNA is given. The sample features tens of thousands of distinct CDR3 sequences, with about 1% in its top ten. The sequencing sample was made of naive CXCR3- CD8+ T cells from blood. The subset: CD45RO-CCR7+CD27+CD95- naive CD8+ T cells lacking CXCR3 (TNR3-). These receptors were taken from a human donor in good health. Some clones in this sample may be carry-over from other donors' samples.

The gene calls are TRBV4-2 and TRBJ2-3; without DNA, the TCRdb call of TRBD2 cannot be checked. The CDR3 covers 18 residues. Germline CDR1 and CDR2: LGHNA and YNFKEQ. CDR3 protein: CASSQEPSGRVGTDTQYF.

This rearrangement joins TRBV28 to TRBJ2-7; the D gene TCRdb calls, TRBD1, cannot be checked with no DNA. The CDR3 sequence is 11 residues long. Germline V gene sequence: CDR1 MDHEN, CDR2 SYDVKM. The CDR3 sequence is CASGQGYEQYF.

The V call is TRBV20-1, the J call TRBJ2-5; TCRdb names TRBD1, which stays unverified in the absence of DNA. From germline, CDR1 is DFQATT and CDR2 SNEGSKA (reference sequence). The CDR3 length is 14 residues. The CDR3 sequence: CSARDLGGWETQYF.

The genes are TRBV7-3 and TRBJ2-1; TCRdb calls TRBD2, which cannot be checked without DNA. The CDR3 is 15 residues long. Germline CDR1 and CDR2: SGHTA and FQGTGA. The chain's CDR3 is CASSQGLAGNNEQFF.

This chain uses TRBV7-9 with TRBJ1-4. This CDR3 is 15 amino acids long. CDR1 is SEHNR, CDR2 FQNEAQ, per germline (reference sequence). The CDR3 sequence: CASSLAAADNEKLFF.

V and J are TRBV5-5 and TRBJ2-7; TCRdb proposes TRBD2, but this gene call is untestable without DNA. The CDR3 is made up of 15 amino acids. The germline V gene encodes CDR1 SGHKS and CDR2 YYEKEE (reference sequence). The CDR3 reads CASSLGRSGFYEQYF.

The chain carries TRBV29-1 and TRBJ2-1; TCRdb outputs TRBD2, but without DNA this stays unchecked. This CDR3 region has 17 residues. The germline V gene has CDR1 SQVTM and CDR2 ANQGSEA. The CDR3 here is CSVGVLAGTYTYNEQFF.

The chain couples TRBV7-2 to TRBJ2-2; TCRdb selects TRBD1, and the lack of DNA leaves this call unchecked. The CDR3 spans 16 residues. Germline CDR1 reads SGHTA; CDR2 reads FQGNSA. CDR3 sequence: CASSPTAPGYTGELFF.

This sequence joins TRBV20-1 and TRBJ2-1. Germline CDR1 DFQATT, CDR2 SNEGSKA (reference sequence). The CDR3 has 15 amino acids. The CDR3 reads CSAKKLGSSYNEQFF.

The J gene is TRBJ2-7, the V gene TRBV11-2. Germline values: CDR1 SGHAT, CDR2 FQNNGV. This CDR3 is 14 amino acids long. This chain's CDR3 is CASATDSITYEQYF. Using reference TRBV11-2 and TRBJ2-7 for the parts outside the CDR3, the full variable domain is EAGVAQSPRYKIIEKRQSVAFWCNPISGHATLYWYQQILGQGPKLLIQFQNNGVVDDSQLPKDRFSAERLKGVDSTLKIQPAKLEDSAVYLCASATDSITYEQYFGPGTRLTVT.